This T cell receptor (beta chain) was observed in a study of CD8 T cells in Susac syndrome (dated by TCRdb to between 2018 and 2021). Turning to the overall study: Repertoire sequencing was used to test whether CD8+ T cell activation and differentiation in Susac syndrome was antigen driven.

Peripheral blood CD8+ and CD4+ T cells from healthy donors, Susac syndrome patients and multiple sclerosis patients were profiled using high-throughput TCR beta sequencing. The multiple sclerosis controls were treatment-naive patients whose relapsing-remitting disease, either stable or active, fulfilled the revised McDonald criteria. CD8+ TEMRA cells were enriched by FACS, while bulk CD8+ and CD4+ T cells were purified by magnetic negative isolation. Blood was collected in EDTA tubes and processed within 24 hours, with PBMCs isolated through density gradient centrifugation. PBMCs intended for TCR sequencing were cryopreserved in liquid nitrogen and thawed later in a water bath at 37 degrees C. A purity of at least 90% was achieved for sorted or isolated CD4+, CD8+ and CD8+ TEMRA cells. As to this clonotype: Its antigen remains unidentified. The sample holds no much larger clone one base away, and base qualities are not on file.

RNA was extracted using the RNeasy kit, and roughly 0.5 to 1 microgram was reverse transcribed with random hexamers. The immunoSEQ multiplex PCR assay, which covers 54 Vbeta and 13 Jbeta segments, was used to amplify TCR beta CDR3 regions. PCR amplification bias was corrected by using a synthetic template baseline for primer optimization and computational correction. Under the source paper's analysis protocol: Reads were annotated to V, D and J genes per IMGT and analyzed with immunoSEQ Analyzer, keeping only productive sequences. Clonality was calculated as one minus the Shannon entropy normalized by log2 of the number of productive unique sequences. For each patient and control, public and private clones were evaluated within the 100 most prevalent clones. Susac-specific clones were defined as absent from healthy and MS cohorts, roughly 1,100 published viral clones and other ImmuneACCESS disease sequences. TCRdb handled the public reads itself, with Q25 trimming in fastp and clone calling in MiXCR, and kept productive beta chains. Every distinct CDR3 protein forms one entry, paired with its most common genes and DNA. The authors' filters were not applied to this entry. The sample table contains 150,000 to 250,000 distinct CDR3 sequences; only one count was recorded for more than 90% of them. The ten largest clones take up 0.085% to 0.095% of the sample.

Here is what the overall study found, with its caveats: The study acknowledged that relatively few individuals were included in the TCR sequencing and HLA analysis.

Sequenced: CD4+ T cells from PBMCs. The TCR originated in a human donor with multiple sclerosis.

The DNA is as follows: TGTGCCTGGGGGAGCGGGTATAGCACAGATACGCAGTATTTT. Its protein product is CAWGSGYSTDTQYF. The chain links TRBV30 with TRBJ2-3, with TRBD2 as a weak D call on 6 bases. V loses 5 bases of germline sequence and J loses 0 bases, and the interval between the two ends is 12 bases. The cysteine opens and the phenylalanine closes a CDR3 of 14 amino acids. The only DNA kept is the CDR3, 42 bases in frame from the first base. The germline V gene (reference sequence) specifies GTSNPN as CDR1 and SVGIG as CDR2. Full variable domain (CDR3 extended with the reference TRBV30 and TRBJ2-3 proteins): SQTIHQWPATLVQPVGSPLSLECTVEGTSNPNLYWYRQAAGRGLQLLFYSVGIGQISSEVPQNLSASRPQDRQFILSSKKLLLSDSGFYLCAWGSGYSTDTQYFGPGTRLTVL.